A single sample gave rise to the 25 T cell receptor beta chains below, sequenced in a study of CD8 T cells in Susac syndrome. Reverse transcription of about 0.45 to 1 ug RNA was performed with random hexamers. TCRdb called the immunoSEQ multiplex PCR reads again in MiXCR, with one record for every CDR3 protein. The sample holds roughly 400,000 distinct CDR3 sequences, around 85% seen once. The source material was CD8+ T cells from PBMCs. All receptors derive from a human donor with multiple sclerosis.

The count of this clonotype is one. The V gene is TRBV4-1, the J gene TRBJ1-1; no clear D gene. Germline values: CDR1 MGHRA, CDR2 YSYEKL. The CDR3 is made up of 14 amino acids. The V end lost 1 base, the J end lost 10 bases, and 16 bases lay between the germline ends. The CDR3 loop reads CASSQGNRADGAFF. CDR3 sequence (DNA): TGCGCCAGCAGCCAAGGTAACAGAGCCGACGGAGCTTTCTTT.

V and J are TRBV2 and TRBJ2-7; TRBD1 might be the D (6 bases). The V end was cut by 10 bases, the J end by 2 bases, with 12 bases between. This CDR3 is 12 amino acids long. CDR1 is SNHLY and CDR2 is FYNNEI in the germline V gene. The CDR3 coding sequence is TGTGCCACTGAAGACAGGACCTACGAGCAGTACTTC. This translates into CATEDRTYEQYF.

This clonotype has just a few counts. DNA of the CDR3: TGTGCCAGTAGTGCCGGGACAGGGGTTGGTTATGAAAAACTGTTTTTT. It is translated as CASSAGTGVGYEKLFF. The rearrangement joins TRBV19 to TRBJ1-4, with TRBD1 identical over 10 bases. Germline values: CDR1 LNHDA, CDR2 SQIVND (reference sequence). Germline trimming cut 5 bases from V and 6 bases from J; bases unmatched to any gene: 9. This CDR3 region has 16 residues.

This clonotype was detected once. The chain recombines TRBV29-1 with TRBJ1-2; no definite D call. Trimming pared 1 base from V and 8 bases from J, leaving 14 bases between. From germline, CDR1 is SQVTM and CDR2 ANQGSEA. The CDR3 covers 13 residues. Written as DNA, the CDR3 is TGCAGCGTTGAAGGAAGAGTGGGATGGGGCTACACCTTC. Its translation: CSVEGRVGWGYTF.

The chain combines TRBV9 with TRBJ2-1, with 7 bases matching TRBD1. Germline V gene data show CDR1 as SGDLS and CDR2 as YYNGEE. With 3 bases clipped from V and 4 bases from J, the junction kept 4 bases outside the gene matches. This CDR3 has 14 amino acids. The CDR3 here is CASSGGTVYNEQFF. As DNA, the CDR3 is TGTGCCAGCAGCGGGGGGACAGTTTACAATGAGCAGTTCTTC.

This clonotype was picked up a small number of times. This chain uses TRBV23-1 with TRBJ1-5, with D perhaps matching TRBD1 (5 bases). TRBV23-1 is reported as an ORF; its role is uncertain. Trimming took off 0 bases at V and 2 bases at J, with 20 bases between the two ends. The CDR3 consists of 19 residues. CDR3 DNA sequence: TGCGCCAGCAGTCAATCAGGGGACCGGCTTTCCTTAGGCAATCAGCCCCAGCATTTT. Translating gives CASSQSGDRLSLGNQPQHF.

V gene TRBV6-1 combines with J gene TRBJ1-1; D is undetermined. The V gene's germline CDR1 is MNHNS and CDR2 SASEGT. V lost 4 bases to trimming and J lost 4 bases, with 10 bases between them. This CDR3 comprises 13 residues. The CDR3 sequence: CASSVLDFTEAFF. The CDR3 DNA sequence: TGTGCCAGCAGTGTCCTGGACTTCACTGAAGCTTTCTTT.

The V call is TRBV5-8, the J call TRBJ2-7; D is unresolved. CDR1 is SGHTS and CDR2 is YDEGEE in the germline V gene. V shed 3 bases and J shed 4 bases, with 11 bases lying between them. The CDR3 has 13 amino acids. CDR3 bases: TGTGCCAGCAGCTGGGCTTTCGGGTACGAGCAGTACTTC. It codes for CASSWAFGYEQYF.

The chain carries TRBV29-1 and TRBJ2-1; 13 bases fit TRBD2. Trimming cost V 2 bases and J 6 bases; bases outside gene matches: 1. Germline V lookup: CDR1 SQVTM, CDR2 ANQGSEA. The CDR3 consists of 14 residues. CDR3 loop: CSVERLAGGNEQFF. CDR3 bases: TGCAGCGTTGAAAGACTAGCGGGGGGCAATGAGCAGTTCTTC.

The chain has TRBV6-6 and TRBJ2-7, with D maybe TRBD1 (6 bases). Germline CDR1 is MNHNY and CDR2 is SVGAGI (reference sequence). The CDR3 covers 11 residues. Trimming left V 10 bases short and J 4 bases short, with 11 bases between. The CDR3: CATSDSYEQYF. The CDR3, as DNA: TGTGCCACCTCGGACAGTTACGAGCAGTACTTC.

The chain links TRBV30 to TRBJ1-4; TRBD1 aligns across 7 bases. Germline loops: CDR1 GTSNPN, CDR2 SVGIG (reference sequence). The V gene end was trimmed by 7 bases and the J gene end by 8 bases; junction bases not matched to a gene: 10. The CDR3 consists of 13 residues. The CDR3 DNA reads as TGTGCCTTCAACAGGGGTTCGGTCGAAAAACTGTTTTTT. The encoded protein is CAFNRGSVEKLFF.

The CDR3 DNA follows: TGCGCCAGCAGCTTGGTTACTAGCGAAAGTTTGGAGCAGTTTAAGCTGTTTTTT. Translated, it gives CASSLVTSESLEQFKLFF. V and J are TRBV5-1 and TRBJ2-2, with 7 positions matching TRBD2. Trimming removed 0 bases from V and 12 bases from J; junction bases left unmatched: 20. The V gene's germline CDR1 is SGHRS and CDR2 YFSETQ. The CDR3 is 18 amino acids.

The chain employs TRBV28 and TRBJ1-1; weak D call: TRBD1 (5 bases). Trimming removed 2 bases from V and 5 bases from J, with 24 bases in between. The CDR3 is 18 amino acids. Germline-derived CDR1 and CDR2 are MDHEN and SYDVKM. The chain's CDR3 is CASSLIQIAGKVVTEAFF. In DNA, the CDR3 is TGTGCCAGCAGTTTAATTCAGATCGCAGGGAAGGTAGTAACTGAAGCTTTCTTT.

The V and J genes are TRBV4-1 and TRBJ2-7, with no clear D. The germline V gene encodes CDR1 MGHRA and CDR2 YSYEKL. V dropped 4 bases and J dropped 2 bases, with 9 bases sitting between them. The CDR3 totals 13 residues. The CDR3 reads CASSPREAYEQYF. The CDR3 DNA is TGCGCCAGCAGCCCCCGTGAGGCCTACGAGCAGTACTTC.

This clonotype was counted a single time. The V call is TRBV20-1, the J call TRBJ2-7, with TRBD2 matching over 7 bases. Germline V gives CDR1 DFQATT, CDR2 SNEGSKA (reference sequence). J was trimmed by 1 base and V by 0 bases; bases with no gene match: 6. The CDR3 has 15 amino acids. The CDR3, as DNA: TGCAGTGCTAGAGATCAGCGGGATTCTTCCTACGAGCAGTACTTC. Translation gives CSARDQRDSSYEQYF.

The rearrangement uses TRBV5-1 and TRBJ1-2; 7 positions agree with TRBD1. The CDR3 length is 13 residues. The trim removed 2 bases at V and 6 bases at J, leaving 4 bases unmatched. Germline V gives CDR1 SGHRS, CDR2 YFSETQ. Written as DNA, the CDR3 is TGCGCCAGCAGCTTCGACAGGGCGGATGGCTACACCTTC. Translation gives CASSFDRADGYTF.

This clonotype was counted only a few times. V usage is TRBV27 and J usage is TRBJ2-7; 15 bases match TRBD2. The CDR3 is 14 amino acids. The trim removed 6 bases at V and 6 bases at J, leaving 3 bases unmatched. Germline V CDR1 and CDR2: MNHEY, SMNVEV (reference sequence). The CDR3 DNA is TGTGCCAGCAGCCCGGGACTAGCGGGAGGCGAGCAGTACTTC. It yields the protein CASSPGLAGGEQYF.

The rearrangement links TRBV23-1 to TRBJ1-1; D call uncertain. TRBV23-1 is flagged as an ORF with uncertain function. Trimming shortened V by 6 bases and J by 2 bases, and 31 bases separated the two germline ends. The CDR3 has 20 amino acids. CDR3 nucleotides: TGCGCCAGCAGCCTACGGCGGGTGGGAAAGCCTAGGGTTGAAAACACTGAAGCTTTCTTT. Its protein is CASSLRRVGKPRVENTEAFF.

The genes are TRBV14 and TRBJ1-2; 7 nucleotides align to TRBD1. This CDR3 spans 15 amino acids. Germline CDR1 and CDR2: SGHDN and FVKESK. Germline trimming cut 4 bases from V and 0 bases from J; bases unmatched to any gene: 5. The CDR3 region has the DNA TGTGCCAGCAGCCCCCGGGACAGAGCTAACTATGGCTACACCTTC. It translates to CASSPRDRANYGYTF.

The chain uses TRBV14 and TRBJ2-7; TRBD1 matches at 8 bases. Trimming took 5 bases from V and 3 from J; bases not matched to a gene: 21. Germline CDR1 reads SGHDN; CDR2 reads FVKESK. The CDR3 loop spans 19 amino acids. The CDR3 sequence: CASSNLSTGVSRTLYEQYF. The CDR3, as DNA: TGTGCCAGCAGCAACCTCTCGACAGGGGTTTCGAGGACCCTCTACGAGCAGTACTTC.

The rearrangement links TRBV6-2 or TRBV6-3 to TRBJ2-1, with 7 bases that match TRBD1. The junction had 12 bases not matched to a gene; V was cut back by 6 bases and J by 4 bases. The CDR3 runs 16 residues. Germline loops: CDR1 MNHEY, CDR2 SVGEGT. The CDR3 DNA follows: TGTGCCAGCAGCCTGACAGGGTTCCTTCTATACAATGAGCAGTTCTTC. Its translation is CASSLTGFLLYNEQFF.

The CDR3 DNA sequence: TGTGCCAGTAGTCTGCAAGGGTACGGGACCGGGGAGCTGTTTTTT. The encoded protein is CASSLQGYGTGELFF. The J gene is TRBJ2-2, the V gene TRBV19; D is unclear. Trimming removed 5 bases from V and 5 bases from J, with 15 bases in between. This CDR3 region has 15 residues. Germline CDR1 is LNHDA and CDR2 is SQIVND (reference sequence).

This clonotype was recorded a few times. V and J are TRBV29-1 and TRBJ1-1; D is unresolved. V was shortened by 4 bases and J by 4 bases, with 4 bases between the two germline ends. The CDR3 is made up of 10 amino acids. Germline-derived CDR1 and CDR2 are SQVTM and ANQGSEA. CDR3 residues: CSVVGTEAFF. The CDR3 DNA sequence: TGCAGCGTTGTTGGCACTGAAGCTTTCTTT. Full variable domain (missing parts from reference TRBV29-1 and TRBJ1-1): SAVISQKPSRDICQRGTSLTIQCQVDSQVTMMFWYRQQPGQSLTLIATANQGSEATYESGFVIDKFPISRPNLTFSTLTVSNMSPEDSSIYLCSVVGTEAFFGQGTRLTVV.

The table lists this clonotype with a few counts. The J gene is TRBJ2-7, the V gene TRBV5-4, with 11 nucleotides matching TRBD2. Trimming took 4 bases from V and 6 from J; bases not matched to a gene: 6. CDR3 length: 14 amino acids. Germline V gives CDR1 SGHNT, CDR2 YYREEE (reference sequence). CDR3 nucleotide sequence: TGTGCCAGCAGCCTCACTAGCGGGAGCGGCGAGCAGTACTTC. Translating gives CASSLTSGSGEQYF. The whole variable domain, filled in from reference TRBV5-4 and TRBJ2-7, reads ETGVTQSPTHLIKTRGQQVTLRCSSQSGHNTVSWYQQALGQGPQFIFQYYREEENGRGNFPPRFSGLQFPNYSSELNVNALELDDSALYLCASSLTSGSGEQYFGPGTRLTVT.

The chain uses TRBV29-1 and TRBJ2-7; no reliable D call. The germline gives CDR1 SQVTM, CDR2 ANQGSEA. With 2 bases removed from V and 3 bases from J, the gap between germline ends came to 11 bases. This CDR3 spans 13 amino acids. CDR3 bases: TGCAGCGTTGAATCCGGATGGGGCTACGAGCAGTACTTC. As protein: CSVESGWGYEQYF.